This T cell receptor (beta chain) comes out of a study of blood T cell repertoires in COVID-19. The CDR3 is made up of 13 amino acids. V was clipped by 7 bases and J by 1 base, with 10 bases between them. Germline V gene sequence: CDR1 LNHDA, CDR2 SQIVND (reference sequence). The method was immunoSEQ multiplex PCR; TCRdb's version includes in-frame clones alone and lacks a portion of them. The table lists around 170,000 clones, over 75% of them singletons. Sequencing was performed on PBMCs or T cells enriched from blood (not recorded which). This clonotype was sampled from a woman aged 18-30 years who had recovered from COVID-19. This rearrangement joins TRBV19 to TRBJ1-1; D is unresolved. This CDR3 is CASTAGGNTEAFF. DNA of the CDR3: TGTGCCAGTACGGCGGGCGGGAACACTGAAGCTTTCTTT.